Shown below are 20 T cell receptor beta chains from a single sample sequenced in a study of OX40 agonist ivuxolimab in advanced cancers. Produced via immunoSEQ multiplex PCR; TCRdb's table is partial and in-frame only. The repertoire holds 70,000 or so clones, less than 85% seen once, with over 4% in the top ten. The sequencing here drew on CD4+ or CD8+ T cells sorted from blood, taken in a trial of the OX40 agonist ivuxolimab. The receptor source for this set is an adult with an advanced solid tumor such as melanoma, head and neck, liver or kidney cancer.

This clone has only a few counts. This rearrangement joins TRBV6-4 to TRBJ2-7, with TRBD2 matching 7 bases. Trimming took 2 bases from V and 5 from J; bases not matched to a gene: 3. The CDR3 totals 13 residues. Germline V gene data show CDR1 as MRHNA and CDR2 as SNTAGT. CDR3 loop: CASSDREGDEQYF. The CDR3 DNA sequence: TGTGCCAGCAGTGACAGGGAGGGAGACGAGCAGTACTTC.

V is TRBV5-1 and J is TRBJ2-6; D might be TRBD1 (6 bases). V was shortened by 7 bases and J by 0 bases, with 17 bases between the two germline ends. The germline V gene has CDR1 SGHRS and CDR2 YFSETQ. This CDR3 is built from 17 residues. The CDR3 spells CASGSGAALSGANVLTF. CDR3 sequence (DNA): TGCGCCAGCGGTTCAGGGGCCGCCCTCTCTGGGGCCAACGTCCTGACTTTC.

A few counts support this clone. V is TRBV28 and J is TRBJ2-1, with D possibly being TRBD1 or TRBD2 (6 bases each). V lost 4 bases, J lost 6 bases, and 19 bases lay in between. Germline CDR1 and CDR2: MDHEN and SYDVKM. CDR3 size: 16 residues. This CDR3 is CASSSLGHGGGNEQFF. CDR3 sequence (DNA): TGTGCCAGCAGTTCGTTGGGGCACGGAGGGGGCAATGAGCAGTTCTTC.

This chain connects TRBV7-2 to TRBJ2-2, with 9 bases fitting TRBD1. In germline, CDR1 is SGHTA, CDR2 FQGNSA. Trimming took 7 bases from V and 5 from J; bases not matched to a gene: 8. There are 15 residues in the CDR3. CDR3 sequence (DNA): TGTGCCAGCACGGGACAGGGTCGGGAGACCGGGGAGCTGTTTTTT. It encodes CASTGQGRETGELFF.

The chain couples TRBV5-1 to TRBJ2-3; 7 bases align to TRBD2. This CDR3 comprises 14 residues. V lost 3 bases to trimming and J lost 2 bases; unmatched junction nucleotides: 3. The germline V gene encodes CDR1 SGHRS and CDR2 YFSETQ. In DNA form, the CDR3 reads TGCGCCAGCAGCTGGGGGGACTACACAGATACGCAGTATTTT. Amino acids: CASSWGDYTDTQYF.

The chain's CDR3 is CASSQGTYQETQYF. The DNA of the CDR3 is TGTGCCAGCAGCCAAGGGACGTACCAAGAGACCCAGTACTTC. The chain uses TRBV6-6 and TRBJ2-5; TRBD1 or TRBD2 may be the D gene (5 bases each). The germline gives CDR1 MNHNY, CDR2 SVGAGI (reference sequence). V was trimmed by 6 bases and J by 0 bases, leaving 11 bases between them. This CDR3 comprises 14 residues.

The V gene is TRBV7-2, the J gene TRBJ2-6, with D unresolved. V gave up 4 bases and J gave up 2 bases, with 3 bases separating them. Germline V lookup: CDR1 SGHTA, CDR2 FQGNSA. This CDR3 comprises 13 residues. The CDR3 DNA reads as TGTGCCAGCAGCTCGGCTGGGGCCAACGTCCTGACTTTC. It yields the protein CASSSAGANVLTF.

CDR3 sequence: CSVRTGRLTEAFF. CDR3 DNA sequence: TGCAGCGTACGAACGGGACGCCTCACTGAAGCTTTCTTT. The chain joins TRBV29-1 to TRBJ1-1; D may be TRBD1 (5 bases). V was cut by 6 bases and J by 4 bases, with 15 bases left in between. Germline V gives CDR1 SQVTM, CDR2 ANQGSEA. The CDR3 has 13 residues.

The rearrangement joins TRBV6-5 to TRBJ2-1; D remains unclear. Germline assignment: CDR1 MNHEY and CDR2 SVGAGI. The CDR3 spans 13 residues. V was shortened by 2 bases and J by 7 bases, with 9 bases between the two germline ends. This CDR3 is CASSYRQANEQFF. The DNA of the CDR3 is TGTGCCAGCAGTTACCGGCAGGCGAATGAGCAGTTCTTC.

The chain carries TRBV21-1 and TRBJ2-1; the table gives TRBD2 as D, unverified against the DNA. TRBV21-1 is classified as a pseudogene. The CDR3 extends over 19 amino acids. CDR3 region: CASSKVASGVVTGYNEQFF. The DNA for the CDR3 is TGTGCCAGCAGCAAAGTCGCCAGCGGAGTAGTAACGGGCTACAATGAGCAGTTCTTC.

This chain links TRBV27 with TRBJ2-5; D may match TRBD1 or TRBD2 (5 bases each). The CDR3 is 12 residues long. Per the germline V gene, CDR1 is MNHEY and CDR2 is SMNVEV (reference sequence). V was pared by 8 bases and J by 1 base, with 8 bases between. The CDR3 sequence is CASSRGQETQYF. The DNA for the CDR3 is TGTGCCAGCTCGAGGGGCCAAGAGACCCAGTACTTC.

The V gene is TRBV9, the J gene TRBJ2-2; TRBD1 aligns across 7 bases. The CDR3 runs 15 residues. The V segment lost 3 bases and the J segment 9 bases; nucleotides outside the gene matches: 11. Per the germline V gene, CDR1 is SGDLS and CDR2 is YYNGEE. The chain's CDR3 is CASSAPGTVPRELFF. For the CDR3, the DNA is TGTGCCAGCAGCGCACCCGGGACAGTCCCTCGGGAGCTGTTTTTT.

CDR3: CASSFRTDYEQYF. DNA for the CDR3: TGTGCCAGCAGTTTCCGGACAGACTACGAGCAGTACTTC. The gene calls are TRBV6-1 and TRBJ2-7; D is perhaps TRBD1 (6 bases). V was shortened by 5 bases and J by 3 bases, with 11 bases between the two germline ends. The germline V gene has CDR1 MNHNS and CDR2 SASEGT. The CDR3 consists of 13 residues.

This clone occurred once. The rearrangement links TRBV9 to TRBJ2-7; D not certain. Deletions cut 0 bases from V and 0 bases from J, with 7 bases between. The CDR3 totals 14 residues. Germline-derived CDR1 and CDR2 are SGDLS and YYNGEE. CDR3 sequence reads: CASSVGFSSYEQYF. In DNA form, the CDR3 reads TGTGCCAGCAGCGTAGGCTTCTCCTCCTACGAGCAGTACTTC.

This clone was seen more than once but under ten times. The chain joins TRBV5-6 to TRBJ1-2, with 9 bases aligning to TRBD1. The CDR3 totals 15 residues. The germline V gene encodes CDR1 SGHDT and CDR2 YYEEEE. J gave up 0 bases and V 3 bases, and 3 bases lay outside the gene matches. CDR3 sequence: CASSWWDRANYGYTF. The CDR3 coding sequence is TGTGCCAGCAGCTGGTGGGACAGGGCTAACTATGGCTACACCTTC. Variable domain in full (rest from reference TRBV5-6 and TRBJ1-2): DAGVTQSPTHLIKTRGQQVTLRCSPKSGHDTVSWYQQALGQGPQFIFQYYEEEERQRGNFPDRFSGHQFPNYSSELNVNALLLGDSALYLCASSWWDRANYGYTFGSGTRLTVV.

This clone has only one observation. The V gene is TRBV5-1, the J gene TRBJ1-1; TRBD1 agrees at 7 bases. In germline, CDR1 is SGHRS, CDR2 YFSETQ. Trimming at V came to 7 bases and at J to 4 bases, leaving 13 bases not matched to a gene. The CDR3 totals 15 residues. The CDR3 spells CASSLQGVTFTEAFF. The CDR3 nucleotides read TGCGCCAGCTCCCTTCAGGGGGTCACCTTCACTGAAGCTTTCTTT.

The CDR3 region is CASNDRNQPQHF. The CDR3 coding sequence is TGTGCCAGCAACGACAGGAATCAGCCCCAGCATTTT. The V call is TRBV6-5, the J call TRBJ1-5; TRBD1 is a possible D gene (6 bases). V was cut by 7 bases and J by 4 bases, with 8 bases left in between. Per the germline V gene, CDR1 is MNHEY and CDR2 is SVGAGI. This CDR3 comprises 12 residues.

CDR3 sequence reads: CASSSELTPQETQYF. In DNA form, the CDR3 reads TGTGCCAGCAGTTCAGAACTAACGCCACAAGAGACCCAGTACTTC. The chain carries TRBV28 and TRBJ2-5, with D uncertain. CDR3 length equals 15 residues. Trimming took 4 bases from V and 2 from J, leaving 14 bases between them. Germline CDR1 reads MDHEN; CDR2 reads SYDVKM.

The chain joins TRBV28 to TRBJ2-1, with TRBD2 as a possible D gene (7 bases). CDR1 and CDR2 (germline): MDHEN, SYDVKM. This CDR3 contains 15 residues. The V end was cut by 2 bases, the J end by 6 bases, with 14 bases between. The CDR3 spells CASSLEGGRINEQFF. DNA for the CDR3: TGTGCCAGCAGTTTAGAGGGGGGGCGGATCAATGAGCAGTTCTTC.

Concerning this clone itself: Given the absence of the conserved phenylalanine or tryptophan at the CDR3 end, a read error is likely. V usage is TRBV19 and J usage is TRBJ1-1; D remains ambiguous. V lost 5 bases to trimming and J lost 1 base, with 11 bases between them. The CDR3 runs to 14 residues. Germline assignment: CDR1 LNHDA and CDR2 SQIVND (reference sequence). The CDR3 sequence: CASSSSPKNTEAFL. The CDR3 DNA is TGTGCCAGTAGTTCCAGCCCCAAGAACACTGAAGCTTTCCTT.